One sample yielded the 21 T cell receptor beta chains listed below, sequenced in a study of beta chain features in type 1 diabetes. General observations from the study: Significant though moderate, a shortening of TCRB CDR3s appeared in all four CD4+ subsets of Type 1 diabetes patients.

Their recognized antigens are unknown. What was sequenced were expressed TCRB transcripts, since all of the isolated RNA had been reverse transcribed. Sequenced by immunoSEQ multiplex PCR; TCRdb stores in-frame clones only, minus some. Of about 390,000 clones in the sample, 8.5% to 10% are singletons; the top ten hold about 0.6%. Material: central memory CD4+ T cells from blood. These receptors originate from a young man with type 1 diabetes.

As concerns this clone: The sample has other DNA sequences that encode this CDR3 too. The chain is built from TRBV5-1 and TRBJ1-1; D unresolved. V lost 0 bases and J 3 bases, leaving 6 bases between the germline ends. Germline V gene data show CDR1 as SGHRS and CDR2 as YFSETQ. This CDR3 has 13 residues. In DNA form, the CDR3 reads TGCGCCAGCAGCTTGGACAGAGACACTGAAGCTTTCTTT. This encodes CASSLDRDTEAFF. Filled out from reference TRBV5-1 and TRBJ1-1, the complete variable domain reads KAGVTQTPRYLIKTRGQQVTLSCSPISGHRSVSWYQQTPGQGLQFLFEYFSETQRNKGNFPGRFSGRQFSNSRSEMNVSTLELGDSALYLCASSLDRDTEAFFGQGTRLTVV.

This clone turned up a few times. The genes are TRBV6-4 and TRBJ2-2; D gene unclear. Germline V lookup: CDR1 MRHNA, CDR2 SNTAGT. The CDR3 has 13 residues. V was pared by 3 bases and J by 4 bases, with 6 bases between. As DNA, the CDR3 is TGTGCCAGCAGTGAACAATCCACCGGGGAGCTGTTTTTT. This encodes CASSEQSTGELFF.

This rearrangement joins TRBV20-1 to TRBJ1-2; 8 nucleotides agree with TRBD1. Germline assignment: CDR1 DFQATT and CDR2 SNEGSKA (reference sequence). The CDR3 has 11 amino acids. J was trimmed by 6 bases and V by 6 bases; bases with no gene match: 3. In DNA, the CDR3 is TGCAGTGCCACAGGGGGTAATGGCTACACCTTC. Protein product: CSATGGNGYTF.

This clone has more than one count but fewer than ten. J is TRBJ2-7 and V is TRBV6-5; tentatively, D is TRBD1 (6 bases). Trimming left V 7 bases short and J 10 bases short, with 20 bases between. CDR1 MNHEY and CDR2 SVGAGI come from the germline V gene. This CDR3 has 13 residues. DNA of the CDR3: TGTGCCAGCACACCGAGACAGGCAGGGCAACAGTACTTC. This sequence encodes CASTPRQAGQQYF.

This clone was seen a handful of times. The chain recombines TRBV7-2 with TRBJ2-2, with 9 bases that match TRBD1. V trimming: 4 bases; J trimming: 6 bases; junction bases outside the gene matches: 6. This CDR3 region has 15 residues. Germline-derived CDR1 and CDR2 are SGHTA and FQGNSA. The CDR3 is CASSSGQGRSGELFF. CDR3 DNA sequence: TGTGCCAGCAGCTCGGGACAGGGAAGGTCCGGGGAGCTGTTTTTT.

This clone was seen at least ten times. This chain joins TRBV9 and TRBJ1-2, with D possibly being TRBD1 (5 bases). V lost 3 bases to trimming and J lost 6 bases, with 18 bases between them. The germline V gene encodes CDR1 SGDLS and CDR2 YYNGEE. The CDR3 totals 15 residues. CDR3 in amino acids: CASSAQPQPGDGYTF. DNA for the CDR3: TGTGCCAGCAGCGCCCAACCTCAACCGGGGGATGGCTACACCTTC.

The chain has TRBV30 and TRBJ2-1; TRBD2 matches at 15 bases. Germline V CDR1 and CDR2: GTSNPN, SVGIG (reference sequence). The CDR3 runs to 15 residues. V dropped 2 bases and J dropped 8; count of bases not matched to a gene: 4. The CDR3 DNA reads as TGTGCCTGGAGTCCCGGACTAGCGGGAGGGGATGAGCAGTTCTTC. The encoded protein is CAWSPGLAGGDEQFF.

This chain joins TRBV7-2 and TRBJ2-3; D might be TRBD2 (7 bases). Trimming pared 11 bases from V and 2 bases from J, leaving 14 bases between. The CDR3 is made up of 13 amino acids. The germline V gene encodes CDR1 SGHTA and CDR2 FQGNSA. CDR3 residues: CAGKRDNTDTQYF. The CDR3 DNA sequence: TGTGCCGGAAAGCGGGACAACACAGATACGCAGTATTTT. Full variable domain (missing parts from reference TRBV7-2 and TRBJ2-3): GAGVSQSPSNKVTEKGKDVELRCDPISGHTALYWYRQSLGQGLEFLIYFQGNSAPDKSGLPSDRFSAERTGGSVSTLTIQRTQQEDSAVYLCAGKRDNTDTQYFGPGTRLTVL.

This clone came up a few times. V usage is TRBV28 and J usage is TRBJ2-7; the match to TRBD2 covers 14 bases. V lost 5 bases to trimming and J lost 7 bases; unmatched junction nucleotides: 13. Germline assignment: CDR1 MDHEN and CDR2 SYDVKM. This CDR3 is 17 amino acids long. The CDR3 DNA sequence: TGTGCCAGCAGTCCTTCGGGACTAGCGGGAGCCTTGAAGGAGCAGTACTTC. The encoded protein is CASSPSGLAGALKEQYF.

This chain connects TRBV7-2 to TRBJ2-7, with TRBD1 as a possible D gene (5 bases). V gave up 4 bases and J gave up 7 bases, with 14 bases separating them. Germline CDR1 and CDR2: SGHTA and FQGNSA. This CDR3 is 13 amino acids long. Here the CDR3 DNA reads TGTGCCAGCAGCTCGTACAACAGGCCGGAGCAGTACTTC. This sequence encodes CASSSYNRPEQYF.

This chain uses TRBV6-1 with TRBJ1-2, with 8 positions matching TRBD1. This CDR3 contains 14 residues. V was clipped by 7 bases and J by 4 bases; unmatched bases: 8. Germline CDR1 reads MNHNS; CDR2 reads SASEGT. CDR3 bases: TGTGCCAGCACGATACAGGGGGAGATCTATGGCTACACCTTC. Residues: CASTIQGEIYGYTF.

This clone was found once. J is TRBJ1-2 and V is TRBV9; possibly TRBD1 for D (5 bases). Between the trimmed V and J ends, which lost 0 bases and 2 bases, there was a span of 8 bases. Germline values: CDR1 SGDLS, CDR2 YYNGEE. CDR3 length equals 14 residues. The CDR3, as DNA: TGTGCCAGCAGCGTAGGGGGGAAGAACTATGGCTACACCTTC. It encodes CASSVGGKNYGYTF.

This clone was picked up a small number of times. The CDR3 bases are TGTGCCAGCTCACCGTGGGACGGCGGGGGCTCTGGAAACACCATATATTTT. It specifies CASSPWDGGGSGNTIYF. The chain recombines TRBV18 with TRBJ1-3; D is possibly TRBD1 (5 bases). The length of the CDR3 is 17 residues. Trimming left V 3 bases short and J 0 bases short, with 15 bases between. CDR1 KGHSH and CDR2 LQKENI come from the germline V gene.

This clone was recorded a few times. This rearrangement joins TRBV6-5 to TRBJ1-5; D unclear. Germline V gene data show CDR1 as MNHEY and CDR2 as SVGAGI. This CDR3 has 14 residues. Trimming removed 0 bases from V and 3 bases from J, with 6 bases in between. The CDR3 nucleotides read TGTGCCAGCAGTTACTCAGTGAACAATCAGCCCCAGCATTTT. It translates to CASSYSVNNQPQHF.

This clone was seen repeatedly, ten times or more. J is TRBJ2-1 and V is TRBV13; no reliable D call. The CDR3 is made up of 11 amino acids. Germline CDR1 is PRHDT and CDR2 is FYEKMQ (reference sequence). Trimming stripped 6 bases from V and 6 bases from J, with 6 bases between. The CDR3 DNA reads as TGTGCCAGCAGGCGATCCAATGAGCAGTTCTTC. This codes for CASRRSNEQFF.

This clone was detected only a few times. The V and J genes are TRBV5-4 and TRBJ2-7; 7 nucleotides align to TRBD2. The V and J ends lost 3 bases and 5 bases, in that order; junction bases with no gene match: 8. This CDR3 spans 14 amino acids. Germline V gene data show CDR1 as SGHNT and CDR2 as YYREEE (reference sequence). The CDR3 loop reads CASSSAGVRDEQYF. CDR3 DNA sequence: TGTGCCAGCAGCTCCGCGGGAGTCCGGGACGAGCAGTACTTC.

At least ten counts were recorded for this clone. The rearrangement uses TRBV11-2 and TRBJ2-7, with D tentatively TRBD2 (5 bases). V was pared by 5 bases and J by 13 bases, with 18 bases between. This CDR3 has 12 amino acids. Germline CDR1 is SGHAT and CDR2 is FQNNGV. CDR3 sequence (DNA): TGTGCCAGCAGCCACACTAGGGCGGATGGATACTTC. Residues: CASSHTRADGYF. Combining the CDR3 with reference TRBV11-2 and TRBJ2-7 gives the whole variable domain EAGVAQSPRYKIIEKRQSVAFWCNPISGHATLYWYQQILGQGPKLLIQFQNNGVVDDSQLPKDRFSAERLKGVDSTLKIQPAKLEDSAVYLCASSHTRADGYFGPGTRLTVT.

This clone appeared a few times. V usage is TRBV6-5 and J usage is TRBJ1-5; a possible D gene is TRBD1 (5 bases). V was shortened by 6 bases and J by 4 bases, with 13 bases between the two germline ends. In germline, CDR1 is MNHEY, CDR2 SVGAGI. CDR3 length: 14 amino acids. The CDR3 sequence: CASRPGRTNQPQHF. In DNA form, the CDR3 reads TGTGCCAGCAGGCCGGGACGGACAAATCAGCCCCAGCATTTT.

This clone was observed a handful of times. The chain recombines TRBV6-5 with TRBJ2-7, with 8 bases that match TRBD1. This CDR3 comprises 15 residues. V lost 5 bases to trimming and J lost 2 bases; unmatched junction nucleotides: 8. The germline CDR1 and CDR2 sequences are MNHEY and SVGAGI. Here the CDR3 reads CASSLQGGQTYEQYF. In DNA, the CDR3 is TGTGCCAGCAGTCTACAGGGGGGACAGACCTACGAGCAGTACTTC.

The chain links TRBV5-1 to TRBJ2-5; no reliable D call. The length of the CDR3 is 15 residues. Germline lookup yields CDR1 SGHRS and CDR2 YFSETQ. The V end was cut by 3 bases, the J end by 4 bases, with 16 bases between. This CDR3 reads CASSYRSRLVETQYF. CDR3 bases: TGCGCCAGCAGCTATCGTTCCAGGCTTGTAGAGACCCAGTACTTC.

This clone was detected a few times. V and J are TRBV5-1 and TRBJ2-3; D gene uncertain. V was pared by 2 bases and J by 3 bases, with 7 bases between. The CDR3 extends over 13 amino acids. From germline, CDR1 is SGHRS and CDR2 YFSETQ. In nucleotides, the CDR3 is TGCGCCAGCAGCTTATTCCCGACAGATACGCAGTATTTT. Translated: CASSLFPTDTQYF.